A selection of T cell receptor beta chains follows, all from one sample in a study of blood T cell repertoires in COVID-19. Sequenced by immunoSEQ multiplex PCR; TCRdb stores in-frame clones only, minus some. There are about 95,000 clones in the sample; more than 65% occur only once, and nearly 25% lies in the top ten. The sample was peripheral blood. The receptors come from a man older than 75 with active or convalescent COVID-19. Each CDR3 is given without its conserved first and last residue.

V gene: TRBV28; J gene: TRBJ2-7; CDR3 protein: ASSPTGLATYEQY
V gene: TRBV30; J gene: TRBJ1-2; CDR3 protein: AWSVGRGSGYT
V gene: TRBV20-1; J gene: TRBJ2-3; CDR3 protein: SASAGGPLTDTQY
V gene: TRBV3-1/TRBV3-2; J gene: TRBJ2-5; CDR3 protein: ASSQGPAGGQETQY
V gene: TRBV24-1; J gene: TRBJ1-3; CDR3 protein: ATSDLRRESGNTIY
V gene: TRBV6-2/TRBV6-3; J gene: TRBJ2-3; CDR3 protein: ASSYPLAGSTDTQY
V gene: TRBV10-3; J gene: TRBJ1-2; CDR3 protein: AISSGQGQTSNYGYT
V gene: TRBV7-2; J gene: TRBJ1-4; CDR3 protein: ASSARTGSGEKLF
V gene: TRBV7-8; J gene: TRBJ1-3; CDR3 protein: ASSPVMGGNTIY
V gene: TRBV19; J gene: TRBJ2-1; CDR3 protein: ASKFGGGGYGEQF
V gene: TRBV5-4; J gene: TRBJ2-3; CDR3 protein: ASSLGLATDTQY
V gene: TRBV7-2; J gene: TRBJ2-4; CDR3 protein: ASSLGGQLNIQY
V gene: TRBV19; J gene: TRBJ2-3; CDR3 protein: ASSRLRQTSTDTQY
V gene: TRBV25-1; J gene: TRBJ1-2; CDR3 protein: ASSGGGPNYGYT
V gene: TRBV19; J gene: TRBJ2-5; CDR3 protein: ASSIGAEGSQETQY
V gene: TRBV15; J gene: TRBJ2-5; CDR3 protein: ATSRVPGIQETQY
V gene: TRBV6-5; J gene: TRBJ2-2; CDR3 protein: ASSIQTANTGELF
V gene: TRBV4-1; J gene: TRBJ1-3; CDR3 protein: ASSQDPPTGAGNTIY
V gene: TRBV6-2/TRBV6-3; J gene: TRBJ2-1; CDR3 protein: ASSYGLTTPQF
V gene: TRBV9; J gene: TRBJ2-2; CDR3 protein: ASSVGGQSGELF
V gene: TRBV27; J gene: TRBJ1-1; CDR3 protein: ASSLWGRGQTEAF
V gene: TRBV19; J gene: TRBJ2-2; CDR3 protein: ACGGHTGELF